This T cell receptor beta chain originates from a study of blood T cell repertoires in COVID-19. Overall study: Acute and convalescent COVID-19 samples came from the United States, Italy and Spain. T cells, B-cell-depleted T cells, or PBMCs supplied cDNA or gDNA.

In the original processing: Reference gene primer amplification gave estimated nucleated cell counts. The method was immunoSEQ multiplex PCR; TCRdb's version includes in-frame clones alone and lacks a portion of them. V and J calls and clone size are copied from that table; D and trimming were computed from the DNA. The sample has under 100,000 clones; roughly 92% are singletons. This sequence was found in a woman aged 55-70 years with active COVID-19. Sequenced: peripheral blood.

CDR3 amino acids: CSVGSRGAYNEQFF. The CDR3 DNA follows: TGCAGCGTTGGATCCAGGGGCGCCTACAATGAGCAGTTCTTC. The rearrangement uses TRBV29-1 and TRBJ2-1; D perhaps matches TRBD1 (6 bases). V was clipped by 4 bases and J by 2 bases, with 12 bases between them. Germline CDR1 SQVTM, CDR2 ANQGSEA. The CDR3 is 14 residues long.